This T cell receptor (beta chain) was recorded in a study of cytomegalovirus exposure and HLA in healthy donors. Germline CDR1 MDHEN, CDR2 SYDVKM. Deletions cut 10 bases from V and 2 bases from J, with 9 bases between. CDR3 length: 12 residues. PCR primers comprised 60 Vbeta and 13 Jbeta primers. In the original processing: Around 12 million of tens of millions of unique TCR beta chains were shared, per a later count. TCRdb's copy holds only in-frame clones and misses some; the assay was immunoSEQ multiplex PCR. Clonal size and the V and J genes are those of that table, whereas D and trimming came from the DNA. Here the sample table reports under 100,000 clones. Details on this clone: Its antigen is unidentified.

General observations from the study: The analysis excluded some indistinguishable V segments, including TRBV6-2 and TRBV6-3. Accurate prediction of most subjects' HLA-A and HLA-B alleles from TCR beta sequences was reported.

This receptor was identified in a woman aged 30 to 39 in good health and CMV-seronegative. The J gene is TRBJ1-5, the V gene TRBV28; no reliable D call. Sequenced material: PBMCs. For the CDR3, the DNA is TGTGCCACCGGGAGAGGCAATCAGCCCCAGCATTTT. It yields the protein CATGRGNQPQHF.